This T cell receptor (beta chain) was sequenced for a study of Ad26.COV2.S vaccination and SARS-CoV-2 variants. A remark on this clone: Its target is unknown.

The CDR3 sequence is 19 residues long. V was clipped by 5 bases and J by 3 bases; unmatched bases: 19. Germline assignment: CDR1 SGHRS and CDR2 YFSETQ. General study results and limits: Reported findings describe substantial breadth in spike-specific CD8+ and CD4+ T cell responses following vaccination.

Sequencing used immunoSEQ multiplex PCR; TCRdb keeps in-frame clones, though not all of them. This table holds 300,000 to 400,000 clones, 86% found once. Treatment given: around 19 received Ad26.COV2.S at low or high dose, single or two shots; several received placebo; per-sample allocation not given. Collection of the samples took place on day 63 after the first injection of vaccine or placebo. The TCR was taken from a person aged 18 to 59 who received the Ad26.COV2.S COVID-19 vaccine or a placebo. This chain joins TRBV5-1 and TRBJ2-1, with TRBD1 matching over 8 bases. This material consisted of peripheral blood, taken in a trial of Ad26.COV2.S vaccine versus placebo. CDR3 bases: TGCGCCAGCAGTCCTACCGGGACAGGCCCCCAATTGGGCTACAATGAGCAGTTCTTC. Translated, it gives CASSPTGTGPQLGYNEQFF.